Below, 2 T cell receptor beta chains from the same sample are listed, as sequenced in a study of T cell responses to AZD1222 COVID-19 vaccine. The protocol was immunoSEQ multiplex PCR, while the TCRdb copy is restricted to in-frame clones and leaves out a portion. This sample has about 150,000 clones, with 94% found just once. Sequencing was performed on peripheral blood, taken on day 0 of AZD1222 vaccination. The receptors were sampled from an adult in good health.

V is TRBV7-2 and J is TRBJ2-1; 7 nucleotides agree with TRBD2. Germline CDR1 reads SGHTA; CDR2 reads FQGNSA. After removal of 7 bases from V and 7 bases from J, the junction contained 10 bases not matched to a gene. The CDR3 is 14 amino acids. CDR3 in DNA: TGTGCCAGCACCTGGACTAGGTGGGGGAATGAGCAGTTCTTC. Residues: CASTWTRWGNEQFF. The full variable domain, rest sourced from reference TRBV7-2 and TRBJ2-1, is GAGVSQSPSNKVTEKGKDVELRCDPISGHTALYWYRQSLGQGLEFLIYFQGNSAPDKSGLPSDRFSAERTGGSVSTLTIQRTQQEDSAVYLCASTWTRWGNEQFFGPGTRLTVL.

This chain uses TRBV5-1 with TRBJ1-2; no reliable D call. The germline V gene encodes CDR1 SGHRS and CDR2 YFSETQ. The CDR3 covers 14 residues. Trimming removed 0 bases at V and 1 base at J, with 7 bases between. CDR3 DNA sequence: TGCGCCAGCAGCTTGGAAGACGATAACTATGGCTACACCTTC. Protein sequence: CASSLEDDNYGYTF.